Listed below are T cell receptor beta chains from one sample, sequenced in a study of blood T cell repertoires in COVID-19. The assay was immunoSEQ multiplex PCR, and TCRdb's table has in-frame clones only and misses some. The data hold 200,000 to 300,000 clones, with roughly nine tenths observed a single time. The sample taken for sequencing was peripheral blood. The receptor source for this set is a young man with active or convalescent COVID-19. Both conserved end residues are part of each CDR3. The D gene is left open where the match is weak. Clone size is given for some rows only: seen once, a few or many times, or a class if the clone is expanded.

d_gene,j_gene,abundance,v_gene,CDR3nt,CDR3aa
TRBD2,TRBJ2-2,NA,TRBV6-5,TGTGCCAGCAGTTACTCCGGGGGAGGGCCGGTGGGGGAGCTGTTTTTT,CASSYSGGGPVGELFF
TRBD1,TRBJ2-3,NA,TRBV4-3,TGCGCCAGCAGCCCCGGACAGGGCACAGATACGCAGTATTTT,CASSPGQGTDTQYF
NA,TRBJ1-6,NA,TRBV27,TGTGCCAGCAGTTCCAACACCTATAATTCACCCCTCCACTTT,CASSSNTYNSPLHF
TRBD1,TRBJ1-1,NA,TRBV30,TGTGCCTGCGGACAGGGGGACACTGAAGCTTTCTTT,CACGQGDTEAFF
TRBD1,TRBJ1-3,NA,TRBV9,TGTGCCAGCAGCTCCCGACAGGGAAGCTCTGGAAACACCATATATTTT,CASSSRQGSSGNTIYF
NA,TRBJ1-5,NA,TRBV4-1,TGCGCCAGCAGCCCCATGGGGGGGGCTGGGCAGCCCCAGCATTTT,CASSPMGGAGQPQHF
TRBD1,TRBJ2-7,NA,TRBV28,TGTGCCAGCAGTTACAAGGGGGCAGGCGGCGAGCAGTACTTC,CASSYKGAGGEQYF
TRBD1,TRBJ1-6,NA,TRBV13,TGTGCCAGCAGGGACACAGGGGATAATAATTCACCCCTCCACTTT,CASRDTGDNNSPLHF
NA,TRBJ2-3,NA,TRBV11-1,TGTGCCAGCAGCCAAGACGCGGCTAGCACAGATACGCAGTATTTT,CASSQDAASTDTQYF
NA,TRBJ1-2,NA,TRBV7-2,TGTGCCAGCAGCTTAGACATGTCCTATGGCTACACCTTC,CASSLDMSYGYTF
NA,TRBJ2-2,NA,TRBV9,TGTGCCAGCAGCGTAGAGGGGCTCAACACCGGGGAGCTGTTTTTT,CASSVEGLNTGELFF
TRBD1,TRBJ1-1,NA,TRBV19,TGTGCCAGTAGTATTGGGACAGCTACCGAAGCTTTCTTT,CASSIGTATEAFF
NA,TRBJ2-3,NA,TRBV29-1,TGCAGCGTTACGGGCGGGGACCTTACAGATACGCAGTATTTT,CSVTGGDLTDTQYF
NA,TRBJ1-2,NA,TRBV5-1,TGCGCCAGCAGCCCAACCGTAGCGACTGGTGGCTACACCTTC,CASSPTVATGGYTF
NA,TRBJ1-1,NA,TRBV12-3/TRBV12-4,TGTGCCAGCAGTTTATATGTCGGGGGAGAAGCTTTCTTT,CASSLYVGGEAFF
TRBD2,TRBJ2-7,NA,TRBV7-9,TGTGCCAGCAGCGCCCCTGTCGGAGCGGGAGGCTACGAGCAGTACTTC,CASSAPVGAGGYEQYF
NA,TRBJ2-2,few,TRBV12-5,TGTGCTAGTGGTTTACATCGGAACACCGGGGAGCTGTTTTTT,CASGLHRNTGELFF
TRBD2,TRBJ2-2,NA,TRBV6-2/TRBV6-3,TGTGCCAGCAGTGAGCGGGAGGTCGGGGAGCTGTTTTTT,CASSEREVGELFF
NA,TRBJ1-1,NA,TRBV7-3,TGTGCCAGCAGCTTAACAGGCAGGGCCACTGAAGCTTTCTTT,CASSLTGRATEAFF
TRBD1,TRBJ1-2,once,TRBV6-5,TGTGCCAGCAGAGCGACAGGGAACTATGGCTACACCTTC,CASRATGNYGYTF
NA,TRBJ2-1,NA,TRBV7-2,TGTGCCAGCAGCTCCGACAGGTATCGTGAGCAGTTCTTC,CASSSDRYREQFF
NA,TRBJ1-1,NA,TRBV20-1,TGCAGGGGGCAGGGGAACACTGAAGCTTTCTTT,CRGQGNTEAFF
TRBD1,TRBJ2-7,NA,TRBV7-6,TGTGCCAGCAGCTCCCAAAGACAGGGGGCGCCCTACGAGCAGTACTTC,CASSSQRQGAPYEQYF
NA,TRBJ2-1,once,TRBV6-2/TRBV6-3,TGTGCCAGCAGTTATTCCCGGGAAGGGCCTTACAATGAGCAGTTCTTC,CASSYSREGPYNEQFF
NA,TRBJ1-4,NA,TRBV18,TGTGCCAGCTCACCGACGTCGCGGGGGGCAACTAATGAAAAACTGTTTTTT,CASSPTSRGATNEKLFF
TRBD2,TRBJ2-7,NA,TRBV4-1,TGCGCCAGCAGCCGAAGCATGGGGACTAGCGGCAGGGGCGAGCAGTACTTC,CASSRSMGTSGRGEQYF
NA,TRBJ1-5,NA,TRBV13,TGTGCCAGCAGCCAGGGGTCAAATCAGCCCCAGCATTTT,CASSQGSNQPQHF
NA,TRBJ2-7,NA,TRBV5-1,TGCGCCAGCAGCTTAGGGACATCCCCTTTGGGCTACGAGCAGTACTTC,CASSLGTSPLGYEQYF
TRBD1,TRBJ1-2,NA,TRBV5-5,TGTGCCAGCAGCTTGGGGACAGGGACCGGCTACACCTTC,CASSLGTGTGYTF
NA,TRBJ1-5,once,TRBV19,TGTGCCAGTAGTTCATGGGAGTGGGGGGGTAGCAATCAGCCCCAGCATTTT,CASSSWEWGGSNQPQHF
NA,TRBJ2-3,NA,TRBV3-1/TRBV3-2,TGTGCCAGCAGCCAAAACAGGGAGTGGGGCACAGATACGCAGTATTTT,CASSQNREWGTDTQYF
TRBD1,TRBJ1-2,NA,TRBV27,TGTGCCAGCAGTCCTAGACAGGGAGTGGGCGAGAATGGCTACACCTTC,CASSPRQGVGENGYTF
NA,TRBJ2-5,NA,TRBV5-1,TGCGCCAGCAGCTTGAGCACGAATCGAAAAGAGACCCAGTACTTC,CASSLSTNRKETQYF
TRBD2,TRBJ2-1,NA,TRBV6-8,TGTGCCAGCAGTTACCCCGATAGCGGGGTTGAATCCTCCTACAATGAGCAGTTCTTC,CASSYPDSGVESSYNEQFF
TRBD1,TRBJ1-1,NA,TRBV12-5,TGTGCTAGTGGTTTGGCTACCGGGACAGTTAACACTGAAGCTTTCTTT,CASGLATGTVNTEAFF
TRBD1,TRBJ1-2,few,TRBV20-1,TGCAGTGCTATGGGACAGCCCTTC,CSAMGQPF
NA,TRBJ1-1,NA,TRBV5-8,TGTGCCAGCAGCCTGGACGCGATGGGGCAGAGGAACACTGAAGCTTTCTTT,CASSLDAMGQRNTEAFF
TRBD1,TRBJ1-6,NA,TRBV3-1/TRBV3-2,TGTGCCAGCAGCCCAAACGGACAGGGGGGTTCACCCCTCCACTTT,CASSPNGQGGSPLHF
TRBD1,TRBJ1-3,NA,TRBV2,TGTGCCAGCAGTCGATCGGGGACAGGCGGAAACACCATATATTTT,CASSRSGTGGNTIYF
NA,TRBJ1-1,NA,TRBV28,TGTGCTCGTACCCTGGGGGGGAACACTGAAGCTTTCTTT,CARTLGGNTEAFF
TRBD2,TRBJ2-3,NA,TRBV3-1/TRBV3-2,TGTGCCAGCAGCCAAGAGTCTAGCGGGGGCACAGATACGCAGTATTTT,CASSQESSGGTDTQYF
TRBD1,TRBJ1-2,NA,TRBV7-9,TGTGCCAGCAGCTTATTCCACGGGACAGGGGCCGTAGCTAACTATGGCTACACCTTC,CASSLFHGTGAVANYGYTF
NA,TRBJ1-1,NA,TRBV7-2,TGTGCCAGCAGCCCTTGGACAGCCCGCATGAACACTGAAGCTTTCTTT,CASSPWTARMNTEAFF
NA,TRBJ2-7,NA,TRBV7-2,TGTGCCAGCAGAATGGACACCCGCTACGAGCAGTACTTC,CASRMDTRYEQYF
TRBD2,TRBJ2-5,NA,TRBV6-5,TGTGCCAGCAGGGGTAGCGGGGGCCCTAGGGAGACCCAGTACTTC,CASRGSGGPRETQYF
TRBD1,TRBJ2-7,NA,TRBV12-5,TGTGCTAGTGGATGGACAGGCCCGCCCTACGAGCAGTACTTC,CASGWTGPPYEQYF
NA,TRBJ1-6,NA,TRBV11-2,TGTGCCAGCAGCTTGTTCACAGTTAATAATTCACCCCTCCACTTT,CASSLFTVNNSPLHF
TRBD1,TRBJ2-5,NA,TRBV5-1,TGCGCCAGCAGCTCGGGACAGAGGGGCGAGACCCAGTACTTC,CASSSGQRGETQYF
NA,TRBJ1-2,NA,TRBV19,TGTGCCAGTAGTTTCACAGGGCGTAGCTACACCTTC,CASSFTGRSYTF
TRBD2,TRBJ2-7,NA,TRBV18,TGTGCCAGCTCTCTCCCGGGGGGATACGAGCAGTACTTC,CASSLPGGYEQYF
TRBD1,TRBJ1-2,NA,TRBV2,TGTGCCAGCAGGCGGGACAGGGGCCCCGATGGCTACACCTTC,CASRRDRGPDGYTF
TRBD2,TRBJ2-1,NA,TRBV12-5,TGTGCTAGTGCCCTCGGGGTAGCGGGACACAATGAGCAGTTCTTC,CASALGVAGHNEQFF
TRBD1,TRBJ2-3,NA,TRBV19,TGTGCCAGTAGTATCACCGGGACAGGGGCAGATACGCAGTATTTT,CASSITGTGADTQYF
NA,TRBJ2-5,NA,TRBV21-1,TGTGCCAGCAGCAAACGGCAAGACAGGGGGATAGAGACCCAGTACTTC,CASSKRQDRGIETQYF
TRBD2,TRBJ2-5,once,TRBV6-5,TGTGCCAGCAGCCCCGGACTAGCGGGAGCCGAGACCCAGTACTTC,CASSPGLAGAETQYF
TRBD1,TRBJ1-2,NA,TRBV6-5,TGTGCCAGCAGGGGGATAGACAGGGTAACTTATGGCTACACCTTC,CASRGIDRVTYGYTF
NA,TRBJ2-4,NA,TRBV2,TGTGCCAGCAGTGACAGGGTCCGAAACATTCAGTACTTC,CASSDRVRNIQYF
TRBD1,TRBJ2-7,NA,TRBV7-2,TGTGCCAGCAGCCCATTAGTCGTTTCCGGGACAGGGGACAACGAGCAGTACTTC,CASSPLVVSGTGDNEQYF